Presented here are 26 T cell receptor beta chains from one specimen sequenced in a study of T cells in localized non-small cell lung cancer. The assay was immunoSEQ multiplex PCR, and TCRdb's table has in-frame clones only and misses some. Of more than 1,500 clones in the sample, roughly two fifths are singletons; the top ten hold 9.6%. This sample comprised lung tumor tissue, obtained before any cancer treatment. Source of these receptors: a woman aged 35 to 70 with stage I lung adenocarcinoma.

Only a few counts were recorded for this clone. The chain carries TRBV1 and TRBJ1-5; TRBD1 is taken as the D call from the table, unchecked against the DNA. TRBV1 is a documented pseudogene. The CDR3 has 15 amino acids. CDR3 DNA: TGCACCAGCGGAGAAGGGACAGAGATAGGTCAGCCCCAGCATTTT. It codes for CTSGEGTEIGQPQHF.

The chain is built from TRBV4-1 and TRBJ2-7, with D possibly matching TRBD1 (6 bases). Trimming shortened V by 4 bases and J by 2 bases, and 15 bases separated the two germline ends. Germline lookup yields CDR1 MGHRA and CDR2 YSYEKL. The CDR3 runs 15 residues. CDR3 sequence: CASSPSRGNTYEQYF. CDR3 sequence (DNA): TGCGCCAGCAGCCCAAGCAGGGGTAACACCTACGAGCAGTACTTC.

The chain is built from TRBV18 and TRBJ2-7, with 8 bases lining up with TRBD2. The CDR3 spans 16 residues. Germline V gene lookup returns CDR1 KGHSH and CDR2 LQKENI. Trimming removed 3 bases from V and 2 bases from J; junction bases left unmatched: 9. CDR3 in DNA: TGTGCCAGCTCACCTCTAGAGACTAGCGATACCTACGAGCAGTACTTC. This encodes CASSPLETSDTYEQYF. The full variable domain, in which reference TRBV18 and TRBJ2-7 provide the parts outside the CDR3, is NAGVMQNPRHLVRRRGQEARLRCSPMKGHSHVYWYRQLPEEGLKFMVYLQKENIIDESGMPKERFSAEFPKEGPSILRIQQVVRGDSAAYFCASSPLETSDTYEQYFGPGTRLTVT.

The V and J genes are TRBV15 and TRBJ2-3, with 9 bases fitting TRBD1. V gave up 5 bases and J gave up 4 bases; unmatched junction bases: 7. CDR3 size: 15 residues. Germline-derived CDR1 and CDR2 are LNHNV and YYDKDF (reference sequence). CDR3 DNA sequence: TGTGCCACCAGCGATGGGACAGGGAACGCAGATACGCAGTATTTT. As protein: CATSDGTGNADTQYF. Full variable domain (remainder filled in from reference TRBV15 and TRBJ2-3): DAMVIQNPRYQVTQFGKPVTLSCSQTLNHNVMYWYQQKSSQAPKLLFHYYDKDFNNEADTPDNFQSRRPNTSFCFLDIRSPGLGDTAMYLCATSDGTGNADTQYFGPGTRLTVL.

The gene calls are TRBV19 and TRBJ1-2, with D perhaps TRBD1 (5 bases). The CDR3 is 15 amino acids. Looked up from germline, CDR1 is LNHDA and CDR2 is SQIVND (reference sequence). For the CDR3, the DNA is TGTGCTTCTAGCTCGGGGGGATGGGGTAACTATGGCTACACCTTC. Translation: CASSSGGWGNYGYTF.

This clone is medium-sized by share. This chain connects TRBV9 to TRBJ2-1, with TRBD2 identical over 12 bases. Per germline, CDR1 SGDLS and CDR2 YYNGEE. This CDR3 has 15 residues. Losses at the gene ends were 4 bases for V and 6 bases for J; bases not matched to a gene: 5. CDR3 DNA sequence: TGTGCCAGCAGCTCTAGCGGGGGGGTCGGCAATGAGCAGTTCTTC. Protein sequence: CASSSSGGVGNEQFF.

V gene TRBV16 combines with J gene TRBJ1-4; 11 bases map to TRBD1. This CDR3 is built from 16 residues. CDR1 KGHSY and CDR2 FQNENV come from the germline V gene. V lost 4 bases and J lost 8; bases outside the gene matches: 9. Here the CDR3 reads CASSRTGQGAGEKLFF. In nucleotides, the CDR3 is TGTGCCAGCAGCCGCACCGGACAGGGGGCGGGAGAAAAACTGTTTTTT.

This clone is medium-sized within its sample. The chain links TRBV11-3 to TRBJ2-7; 8 nucleotides match TRBD2. In germline, CDR1 is SGHNT, CDR2 YENEEA. The CDR3 runs to 16 residues. V shed 0 bases and J 1 base; nucleotides not matched to a gene: 5. The CDR3 spells CASSLDSGGPSYEQYF. CDR3 nucleotides: TGTGCCAGCAGCTTAGATTCGGGGGGGCCGTCCTACGAGCAGTACTTC.

The V and J genes are TRBV19 and TRBJ1-1, with a weak D call TRBD1 (6 bases). The germline V gene encodes CDR1 LNHDA and CDR2 SQIVND (reference sequence). Trimming took off 5 bases at V and 0 bases at J, with 16 bases between the two ends. The CDR3 runs to 16 residues. CDR3 amino acids: CASSASGAYLNTEAFF. CDR3 DNA sequence: TGTGCCAGTAGTGCCTCAGGGGCGTACCTGAACACTGAAGCTTTCTTT.

This clone was picked up one time. This chain connects TRBV14 to TRBJ1-2; D remains unclear. Trimming removed 4 bases at V and 4 bases at J, with 13 bases between. The CDR3 covers 14 residues. Germline V gene sequence: CDR1 SGHDN, CDR2 FVKESK. CDR3 nucleotide sequence: TGTGCCAGCAGCCCGGGCCACCGGGGCTATGGCTACACCTTC. It encodes CASSPGHRGYGYTF.

The chain links TRBV19 to TRBJ1-5; TRBD1 might be the D (6 bases). Germline V gene sequence: CDR1 LNHDA, CDR2 SQIVND (reference sequence). V lost 3 bases to trimming and J lost 7 bases, with 10 bases between them. This CDR3 contains 13 residues. Written as DNA, the CDR3 is TGTGCCAGTAGTATCCAACAGGGACAGCCCCAGCATTTT. Its translation: CASSIQQGQPQHF.

The CDR3 loop is CAWSVEAGQETQYF. The CDR3 DNA follows: TGTGCCTGGAGTGTCGAGGCGGGACAAGAGACCCAGTACTTC. The genes are TRBV30 and TRBJ2-5, with D possibly matching TRBD2 (6 bases). Looked up from germline, CDR1 is GTSNPN and CDR2 is SVGIG (reference sequence). The V gene lost 0 bases and the J gene lost 2 bases, with 10 bases spanning the gap. The CDR3 has 14 residues.

Only a few counts were recorded for this clone. The chain recombines TRBV6-8 with TRBJ1-4, with a weak D call TRBD1 (5 bases). Germline CDR1 is MNHGY and CDR2 is SAAAGT. Trimming removed 5 bases at V and 6 bases at J, with 19 bases between. The length of the CDR3 is 16 residues. This chain's CDR3 is CASSVTGGAVDEKLFF. The CDR3 nucleotides read TGTGCCAGCAGTGTAACCGGGGGAGCCGTGGATGAAAAACTGTTTTTT.

V usage is TRBV18 and J usage is TRBJ2-6; D gene uncertain. The CDR3 contains 15 residues. Trimming shortened V by 1 base and J by 4 bases, and 8 bases separated the two germline ends. Germline V gives CDR1 KGHSH, CDR2 LQKENI. The DNA of the CDR3 is TGTGCCAGCTCACCACGAGACACCGGGGCCAACGTCCTGACTTTC. This sequence encodes CASSPRDTGANVLTF.

The chain is built from TRBV11-3 and TRBJ1-2; D might be TRBD1 (6 bases). This CDR3 has 17 residues. V lost 5 bases and J lost 3, with 22 bases in between. Germline V gives CDR1 SGHNT, CDR2 YENEEA. The CDR3 DNA reads TGTGCCAGCAGCCACCCCACAGGGCGGGCGAAGGACTATGGCTACACCTTC. It translates to CASSHPTGRAKDYGYTF.

This clone was picked up a small number of times. The chain carries TRBV6-8 and TRBJ1-2; tentatively, D is TRBD1 (5 bases). This CDR3 is 14 amino acids long. Looked up from germline, CDR1 is MNHGY and CDR2 is SAAAGT. Trimming took off 5 bases at V and 5 bases at J, with 15 bases between the two ends. The CDR3, as DNA: TGTGCCAGCAGTGACCTGGGACGGGGGTATGGCTACACCTTC. Translating gives CASSDLGRGYGYTF.

The sample holds a few counts of this clone. This chain joins TRBV6-8 and TRBJ1-1; D possibly corresponds to TRBD1 (6 bases). Trimming left V 4 bases short and J 3 bases short, with 9 bases between. The CDR3 is 13 amino acids. Germline V CDR1 and CDR2: MNHGY, SAAAGT. Here the CDR3 reads CASSLEGDTEAFF. DNA of the CDR3: TGTGCCAGCAGTTTGGAGGGGGACACTGAAGCTTTCTTT.

Only a few counts were recorded for this clone. The chain recombines TRBV29-1 with TRBJ1-5; D call uncertain. The V end lost 5 bases, the J end lost 6 bases, and 14 bases lay between the germline ends. Per germline, CDR1 SQVTM and CDR2 ANQGSEA. The CDR3 is 13 residues long. DNA of the CDR3: TGCAGCGTTCAGGTGGCCAGCGGTCAGCCCCAGCATTTT. It translates to CSVQVASGQPQHF.

A few counts support this clone. At one of its ends the junction is not consistent with the germline gene, which may arise from a read error. V usage is TRBV10-3 and J usage is TRBJ1-5; 8 bases agree with TRBD1. This CDR3 region has 15 residues. Germline-derived CDR1 and CDR2 are ENHRY and SYGVKD. The CDR3 region is CASSEGQAINQPQHF. The CDR3 DNA reads as TGTGCCAGCAGTGAGGGACAGGCAATCAATCAGCCCCAGCATTTT.

The CDR3 loop reads CAWSRGGAENEQFF. The CDR3 DNA sequence: TGTGCCTGGAGTAGAGGGGGCGCCGAGAATGAGCAGTTCTTC. The chain links TRBV30 to TRBJ2-1; 7 nucleotides align to TRBD1. This CDR3 has 14 residues. V trimming: 2 bases; J trimming: 7 bases; junction bases outside the gene matches: 8. Germline CDR1 GTSNPN, CDR2 SVGIG (reference sequence).

The chain combines TRBV19 with TRBJ1-2; a weak D match, TRBD1 (5 bases). CDR3 size: 15 residues. From germline, CDR1 is LNHDA and CDR2 SQIVND (reference sequence). Trimming cost V 2 bases and J 8 bases, with 18 bases left between them. DNA for the CDR3: TGTGCCAGTAGTATAAAAACGTTCGGCAGGGAAGGCTACACCTTC. It codes for CASSIKTFGREGYTF.

This clone was found a few times. The chain is built from TRBV29-1 and TRBJ1-3, with 11 bases that match TRBD1. Looked up from germline, CDR1 is SQVTM and CDR2 is ANQGSEA. This CDR3 contains 16 residues. Trimming at V came to 5 bases and at J to 2 bases, leaving 8 bases not matched to a gene. CDR3 amino acids: CSVWTGGAGTGNTIYF. The DNA for the CDR3 is TGCAGCGTTTGGACAGGGGGCGCGGGAACTGGAAACACCATATATTTT.

The chain links TRBV9 to TRBJ1-3; D call uncertain. CDR3 size: 17 residues. Germline V gene sequence: CDR1 SGDLS, CDR2 YYNGEE. With 0 bases removed from V and 0 bases from J, the gap between germline ends came to 13 bases. DNA of the CDR3: TGTGCCAGCAGCGTAGCTGATGAGACACACTCTGGAAACACCATATATTTT. As protein: CASSVADETHSGNTIYF.

This clone was detected a few times. The rearrangement joins TRBV9 to TRBJ1-2; D is undetermined. Germline V lookup: CDR1 SGDLS, CDR2 YYNGEE. The CDR3 is 12 residues long. V was shortened by 5 bases and J by 4 bases, with 9 bases between the two germline ends. The CDR3 is CASSHSLYGYTF. The DNA for the CDR3 is TGTGCCAGCAGTCACAGCCTCTATGGCTACACCTTC.

The CDR3 here is CSLPGGIEKLFF. DNA of the CDR3: TGCAGCCTTCCGGGGGGGATTGAAAAACTGTTTTTT. The V gene is TRBV29-1, the J gene TRBJ1-4; D may be TRBD1 (5 bases). Per the germline V gene, CDR1 is SQVTM and CDR2 is ANQGSEA. CDR3 size: 12 residues. Between the trimmed V and J ends, which lost 8 bases and 7 bases, there was a span of 14 bases.

This sequence joins TRBV29-1 and TRBJ1-1, with a possible D match to TRBD1 (6 bases). Germline V gene sequence: CDR1 SQVTM, CDR2 ANQGSEA. V gave up 7 bases and J gave up 0 bases, with 9 bases separating them. The CDR3 runs 12 residues. CDR3: CSAGQMNTEAFF. CDR3 nucleotides: TGCAGCGCCGGACAGATGAACACTGAAGCTTTCTTT.